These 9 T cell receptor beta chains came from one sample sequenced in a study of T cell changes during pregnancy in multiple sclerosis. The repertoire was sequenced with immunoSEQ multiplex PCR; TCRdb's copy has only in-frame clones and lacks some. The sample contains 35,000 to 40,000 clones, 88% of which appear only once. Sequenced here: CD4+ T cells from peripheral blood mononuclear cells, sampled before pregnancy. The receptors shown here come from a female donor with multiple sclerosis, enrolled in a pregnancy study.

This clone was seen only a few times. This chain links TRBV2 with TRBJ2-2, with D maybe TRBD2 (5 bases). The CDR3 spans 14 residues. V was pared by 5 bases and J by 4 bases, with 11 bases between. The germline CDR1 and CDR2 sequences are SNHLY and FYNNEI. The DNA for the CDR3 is TGTGCCAGCAGTTCGGACGGACTCACCGGGGAGCTGTTTTTT. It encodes CASSSDGLTGELFF.

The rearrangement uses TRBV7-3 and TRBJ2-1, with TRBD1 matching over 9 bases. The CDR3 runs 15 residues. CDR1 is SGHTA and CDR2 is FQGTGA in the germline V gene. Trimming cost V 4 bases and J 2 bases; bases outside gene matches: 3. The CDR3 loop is CASSSRTGAYNEQFF. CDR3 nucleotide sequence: TGTGCCAGCAGCTCCCGGACAGGGGCCTACAATGAGCAGTTCTTC.

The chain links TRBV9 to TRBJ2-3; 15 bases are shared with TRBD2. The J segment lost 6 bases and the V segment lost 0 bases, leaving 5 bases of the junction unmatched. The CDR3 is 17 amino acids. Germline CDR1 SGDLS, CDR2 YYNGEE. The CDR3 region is CASSVAAGTSGRDTQYF. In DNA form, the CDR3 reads TGTGCCAGCAGCGTAGCAGCCGGGACTAGCGGGAGGGATACGCAGTATTTT. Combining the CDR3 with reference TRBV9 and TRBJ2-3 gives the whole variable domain DSGVTQTPKHLITATGQRVTLRCSPRSGDLSVYWYQQSLDQGLQFLIQYYNGEERAKGNILERFSAQQFPDLHSELNLSSLELGDSALYFCASSVAAGTSGRDTQYFGPGTRLTVL.

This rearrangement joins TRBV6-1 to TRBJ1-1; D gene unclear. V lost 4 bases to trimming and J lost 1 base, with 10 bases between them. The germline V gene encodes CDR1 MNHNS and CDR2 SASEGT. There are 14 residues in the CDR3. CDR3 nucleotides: TGTGCCAGCAGTGCTACTTACAGGAACACTGAAGCTTTCTTT. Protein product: CASSATYRNTEAFF.

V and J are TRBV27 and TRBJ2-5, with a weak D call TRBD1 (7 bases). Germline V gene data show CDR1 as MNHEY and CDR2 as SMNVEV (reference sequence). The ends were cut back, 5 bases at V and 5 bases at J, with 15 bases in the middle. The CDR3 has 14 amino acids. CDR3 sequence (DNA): TGTGCCAGCAGTCTTCAGGGGGGTCGTGAGACCCAGTACTTC. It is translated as CASSLQGGRETQYF.

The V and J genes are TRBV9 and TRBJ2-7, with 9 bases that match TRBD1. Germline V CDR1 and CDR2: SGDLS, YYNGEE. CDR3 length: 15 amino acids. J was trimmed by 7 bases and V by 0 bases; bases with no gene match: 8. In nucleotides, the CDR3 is TGTGCCAGCAGCGTAGCAGGACAGGGGCCCGGGGAGCAGTACTTC. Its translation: CASSVAGQGPGEQYF.

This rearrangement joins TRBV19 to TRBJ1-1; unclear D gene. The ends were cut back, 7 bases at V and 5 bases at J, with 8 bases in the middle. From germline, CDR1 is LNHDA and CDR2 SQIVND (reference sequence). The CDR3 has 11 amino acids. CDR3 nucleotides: TGTGCCAGTATAGAGAGGACTGAAGCTTTCTTT. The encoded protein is CASIERTEAFF.

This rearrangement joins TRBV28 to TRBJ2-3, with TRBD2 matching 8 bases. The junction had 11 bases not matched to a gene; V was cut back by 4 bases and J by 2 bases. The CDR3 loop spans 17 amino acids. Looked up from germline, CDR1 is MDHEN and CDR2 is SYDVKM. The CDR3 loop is CASSSRGGRTITDTQYF. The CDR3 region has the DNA TGTGCCAGCAGTTCCCGAGGCGGGAGGACCATCACAGATACGCAGTATTTT.

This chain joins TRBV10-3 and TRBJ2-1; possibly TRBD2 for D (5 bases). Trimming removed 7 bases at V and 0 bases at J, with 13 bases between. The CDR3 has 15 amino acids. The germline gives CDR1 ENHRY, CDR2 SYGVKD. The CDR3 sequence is CAIKISGSSYNEQFF. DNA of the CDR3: TGTGCCATCAAGATAAGCGGATCCTCCTACAATGAGCAGTTCTTC.